This TCR beta chain was retrieved from a study of cytomegalovirus exposure and HLA in healthy donors. Vbeta (60) and Jbeta (13) primers were used in the PCR. Only in-frame clones appear in the TCRdb table, and some are missing; sequencing was by immunoSEQ multiplex PCR. The data hold over 100,000 clones, with 76% observed a single time. General observations from the study: The investigators catalogued about 170 TCR beta chains as cytomegalovirus-associated. Accounts indicate the classifier identified cytomegalovirus status with strong specificity and sensitivity.

Concerning this clone: Its specificity is unknown.

The specimen sequenced was PBMCs. This receptor was identified in a woman aged 50 to 65 in good health and CMV-seropositive.

Written as DNA, the CDR3 is TGTGCCAGCAGCTCTCGGACAGGGGGCAGTGGCTACACCTTC. Translated: CASSSRTGGSGYTF. J is TRBJ1-2 and V is TRBV7-2, with 11 nucleotides matching TRBD1. Germline V gives CDR1 SGHTA, CDR2 FQGNSA. The junction had 5 bases not matched to a gene; V was cut back by 4 bases and J by 7 bases. CDR3 size: 14 residues.